The TCR beta chain under discussion was sequenced for a study of blood T cell repertoires in COVID-19. As for the study in general: The samples span acute and convalescent COVID-19 from the United States, Italy and Spain. The cDNA or gDNA used as material had been derived from T cells, B-cell-depleted T cells, or PBMCs.

The data were produced by immunoSEQ multiplex PCR, yet TCRdb's version contains in-frame clones alone and is incomplete. The sample holds 200,000 to 300,000 clones, around 88% seen once. Those who participated ranged in age from roughly 18 to 95 years and resided in some 24 US areas. Cohort placement rested on clinical history that participants reported themselves. V was trimmed by 2 bases and J by 5 bases, leaving 7 bases between them. Germline lookup yields CDR1 MNHNY and CDR2 SVGAGI (reference sequence). The CDR3 is 13 residues long. This receptor was obtained from a woman in her 40s with acute COVID-19. This chain joins TRBV6-6 and TRBJ2-4; D may be TRBD1 (5 bases). Sequenced: PBMCs or T cells enriched from blood (not recorded which). CDR3: CASSYVGENIQYF. As DNA, the CDR3 is TGTGCCAGCAGTTACGTAGGGGAAAACATTCAGTACTTC.